This is a list of T cell receptor beta chains from one sample in a study of T cells in Graves' hyperthyroidism and ophthalmopathy. TCRdb re-derived calls from the multiplex PCR reads in MiXCR, one entry per CDR3 protein. The sample carries about 840,000 distinct CDR3 sequences, 35% to 40% recorded once. The specimen was blood. These TCRs come from a man aged 18 to 30 with Graves' hyperthyroidism. CDR3s include the opening cysteine and the closing phenylalanine or tryptophan. A D gene is named only where the DNA matches it firmly. Size tells how often a clone was seen (once, few, many) or the class of an expanded clone, and some rows leave it out.

size: few; D: NA; J: TRBJ1-3; V: TRBV12-3/TRBV12-4; DNA: TGTGCCAGCAGTTTCCAGACAGTCGGCTCTGGAAACACCATATATTTT; CDR3: CASSFQTVGSGNTIYF
size: few; D: TRBD1; J: TRBJ1-5; V: TRBV2; DNA: TGTGCCAGCAGGTGGGGACAGGGAGGGAGCAATCAGCCCCAGCATTTT; CDR3: CASRWGQGGSNQPQHF
size: NA; D: NA; J: TRBJ2-7; V: TRBV12-3/TRBV12-4; DNA: TGTGCCAGCAGTGGCCACGACTACGAGCAGTACTTC; CDR3: CASSGHDYEQYF
size: many; D: TRBD1; J: TRBJ1-1; V: TRBV2; DNA: TGTGCCGTTGGACAGGGATACACTGAAGCTTTCTTT; CDR3: CAVGQGYTEAFF
size: few; D: TRBD1; J: TRBJ2-5; V: TRBV27; DNA: TGTGCCAGCAGTTTATCTTACCGGGACAGCCAAGAGACCCAGTACTTC; CDR3: CASSLSYRDSQETQYF
size: NA; D: NA; J: TRBJ2-3; V: TRBV25-1; DNA: TGTGCCAGCAGTGGGGGGACCGGCACAGATACGCAGTATTTT; CDR3: CASSGGTGTDTQYF
size: NA; D: NA; J: TRBJ2-7; V: TRBV5-1; DNA: TGCGCCAGCAGCTTGGGCGAGGGTGAAGACGAGCAGTACTTC; CDR3: CASSLGEGEDEQYF
size: many; D: TRBD2; J: TRBJ2-7; V: TRBV7-9; DNA: TGTGCCAGCAGCCCTACCACGGGGAGGGTCGAGCAGTACTTC; CDR3: CASSPTTGRVEQYF
size: many; D: TRBD1; J: TRBJ1-2; V: TRBV12-3/TRBV12-4; DNA: TGTGCCAGCAGTTCCCGGACAGGGAACTATGGCTACACCTTC; CDR3: CASSSRTGNYGYTF
size: few; D: NA; J: TRBJ1-3; V: TRBV9; DNA: TGTGCCAGCAGCGCCCTGCGGGGGGGAACAAACACCATATATTTT; CDR3: CASSALRGGTNTIYF
size: NA; D: NA; J: TRBJ1-1; V: TRBV7-9; DNA: TGTGCCAGCAGACCCGGAGGGGCGAATGAAGCTTTCTTT; CDR3: CASRPGGANEAFF
size: NA; D: NA; J: TRBJ2-2; V: TRBV11-1; DNA: TGTGCCAGCAGCTTGAACGCGGACAACACCGGGGAGCTGTTTTTT; CDR3: CASSLNADNTGELFF
size: once; D: NA; J: TRBJ1-3; V: TRBV20-1; DNA: TGCAGTGCTAGAGATGGGAGTTCCAACACCATATATTTT; CDR3: CSARDGSSNTIYF
size: NA; D: TRBD1; J: TRBJ2-5; V: TRBV20-1; DNA: TGCAGTGCTGACCGGGACAGATGGGAGACCCAGTACTTC; CDR3: CSADRDRWETQYF
size: many; D: TRBD1; J: TRBJ2-2; V: TRBV14; DNA: TGTGCCAGCAGCGCTGGGACAGGGAAAACCGGGGAGCTGTTTTTT; CDR3: CASSAGTGKTGELFF
size: many; D: TRBD1; J: TRBJ2-7; V: TRBV7-9; DNA: TGTGCCAGCAGCGCGTGGGACAGGGGTTACGAGCAGTACTTC; CDR3: CASSAWDRGYEQYF
size: many; D: NA; J: TRBJ2-6; V: TRBV9; DNA: TGTGCCAGCAGCGTACAGGCGACCGGGGCCAACGTCCTGACTTTC; CDR3: CASSVQATGANVLTF
size: NA; D: NA; J: TRBJ1-3; V: TRBV11-2; DNA: TGTGCCAGCAGCTTAGACAGGGACGCCATATATTTT; CDR3: CASSLDRDAIYF
size: many; D: TRBD1; J: TRBJ2-7; V: TRBV7-2; DNA: TGTGCCAGCAGCTGGGGACAGGGGAACTACGAGCAGTACTTC; CDR3: CASSWGQGNYEQYF
size: few; D: NA; J: TRBJ2-7; V: TRBV7-8; DNA: TGTGCCAGCAGCTTAACTCTTAGACGGAGGGGGCGGTACGAGCAGTACTTC; CDR3: CASSLTLRRRGRYEQYF
size: NA; D: NA; J: TRBJ1-1; V: TRBV27; DNA: TGTGCCAGCAGTTTATCGCTTGCCGGTCCGACTGAAGCTCTCTTT; CDR3: CASSLSLAGPTEALF
size: NA; D: TRBD2; J: TRBJ2-5; V: TRBV29-1; DNA: TGCATCGGCCCAGCGGGGGACGAGACCCAGTACTTC; CDR3: CIGPAGDETQYF
size: NA; D: NA; J: TRBJ2-3; V: TRBV24-1; DNA: TGTGCCACCGGCGGACTGAGCACAGATACGCAGTATTTT; CDR3: CATGGLSTDTQYF
size: few; D: NA; J: TRBJ1-1; V: TRBV19; DNA: TGTGCCACCTCAAGGGCCCGGGGGATTGTTGGCACTGAAGCTTTCTTT; CDR3: CATSRARGIVGTEAFF
size: many; D: TRBD1; J: TRBJ2-5; V: TRBV9; DNA: TGTGCCAGCAGTGATGAAGACAGGGGGGAAGAGACCCAGTACTTC; CDR3: CASSDEDRGEETQYF
size: NA; D: NA; J: TRBJ1-5; V: TRBV29-1; DNA: TGCAGTCCTAGCAATCAGCCCCAGCATTTT; CDR3: CSPSNQPQHF
size: once; D: NA; J: TRBJ1-1; V: TRBV6-5; DNA: TGTGCCAGCAGTTACTCGAAGGGGGACACTGAAGCTTTCTTT; CDR3: CASSYSKGDTEAFF
size: few; D: TRBD2; J: TRBJ2-7; V: TRBV7-2; DNA: TGTGCCAGCAGCTTAACCCCAGCGGGAGGGCTCGAGCAGTACTTC; CDR3: CASSLTPAGGLEQYF
size: few; D: NA; J: TRBJ1-1; V: TRBV6-1; DNA: TGTGCCAGCAGCAAACAGAACCAGAACACTGAAGCTTTCTTT; CDR3: CASSKQNQNTEAFF
size: many; D: NA; J: TRBJ1-1; V: TRBV9; DNA: TGTGCCAGCAGCGTAGCTGGACACCCGAACACTGAAGCTTTCTTT; CDR3: CASSVAGHPNTEAFF
size: NA; D: NA; J: TRBJ2-7; V: TRBV7-2; DNA: TGTGCCAGCAGCTTCCCGGTCACCTACGAGCAGTACTTC; CDR3: CASSFPVTYEQYF
size: NA; D: NA; J: TRBJ1-6; V: TRBV5-6; DNA: TGTGCCAGCAGCTCCCGGAGATCACCCCTCCACTTT; CDR3: CASSSRRSPLHF
size: NA; D: NA; J: TRBJ2-7; V: TRBV10-3; DNA: TGTGCCATCAACGACGGCCAGCATATGGGGTACGAGCAGTACTTC; CDR3: CAINDGQHMGYEQYF
size: many; D: NA; J: TRBJ2-7; V: TRBV24-1; DNA: TGTGCCACCAGTGATAACCGGGACCCCATTTACGAGCAGTACTTC; CDR3: CATSDNRDPIYEQYF
size: NA; D: NA; J: TRBJ1-5; V: TRBV10-3; DNA: NA; CDR3: CAICSAKTGPNQPQHF
size: NA; D: NA; J: TRBJ2-7; V: TRBV5-4; DNA: TGTGCCAGCAGCCATCTGGGGGCTAGCGGAACCTACGAGCAGTACTTC; CDR3: CASSHLGASGTYEQYF
size: many; D: NA; J: TRBJ1-5; V: TRBV12-3/TRBV12-4; DNA: TGTGCCAGCAGTTTCCCCGGTCAGCCCCAGCATTTT; CDR3: CASSFPGQPQHF
size: NA; D: NA; J: TRBJ1-1; V: TRBV7-6; DNA: TGTGCCAGCAGCCCCACCAGGGCGGCTTTCTTT; CDR3: CASSPTRAAFF
size: NA; D: TRBD2; J: TRBJ2-5; V: TRBV6-2/TRBV6-3; DNA: TGTGCCAGCAGTTACTCACTAGCGGGGGGCCAAGAGGCCCAGTACTTC; CDR3: CASSYSLAGGQEAQYF
size: NA; D: TRBD1; J: TRBJ1-5; V: TRBV6-5; DNA: TGTGCCAGCAATCAGGGGGCTTATCAGCCCCAGCATTTT; CDR3: CASNQGAYQPQHF
size: few; D: NA; J: TRBJ1-1; V: TRBV7-9; DNA: TGTGCCAGCAGCCCACAGCGCCAGGTATCTGAAGCTTTCTTT; CDR3: CASSPQRQVSEAFF
size: NA; D: NA; J: TRBJ2-2; V: TRBV9; DNA: TGTGCCAGCTCACCATCCGGGCAAGGAGTGCTCGGGGAGCTGTTTTTT; CDR3: CASSPSGQGVLGELFF
size: NA; D: TRBD1; J: TRBJ2-6; V: TRBV25-1; DNA: TGTGCCAGCTCCGCCGGGACAGAGCTCTCTGGGGCCAACGTCCTGACTTTC; CDR3: CASSAGTELSGANVLTF